Shown below are 31 T cell receptor beta chains from a single sample sequenced in a study of blood T cell repertoires in COVID-19. The data were produced by immunoSEQ multiplex PCR, yet TCRdb's version contains in-frame clones alone and is incomplete. The table has about 200,000 clones, 75% to 90% seen once. The sample was PBMCs or T cells enriched from blood (not recorded which). The receptors come from a woman aged 30 to 39 who had recovered from COVID-19.

The chain uses TRBV4-1 and TRBJ2-5; no reliable D call. V was clipped by 4 bases and J by 2 bases, with 8 bases between them. The CDR3 runs to 13 residues. CDR1 and CDR2 from the germline V gene are MGHRA and YSYEKL. The CDR3 DNA reads TGCGCCAGCAGCCCACAGCAGCAAGAGACCCAGTACTTC. Amino acids: CASSPQQQETQYF.

The V call is TRBV30, the J call TRBJ1-5; D is ambiguous. CDR1 GTSNPN and CDR2 SVGIG come from the germline V gene (reference sequence). V shed 1 base and J shed 5 bases, with 9 bases lying between them. This CDR3 comprises 13 residues. CDR3 DNA: TGTGCCTGGAGTGATTCAGAAGATCAGCCCCAGCATTTT. Protein product: CAWSDSEDQPQHF. Variable domain in full (rest from reference TRBV30 and TRBJ1-5): SQTIHQWPATLVQPVGSPLSLECTVEGTSNPNLYWYRQAAGRGLQLLFYSVGIGQISSEVPQNLSASRPQDRQFILSSKKLLLSDSGFYLCAWSDSEDQPQHFGDGTRLSIL.

J is TRBJ2-7 and V is TRBV7-8, with TRBD2 matching 7 bases. The CDR3 length is 18 residues. The V segment lost 2 bases and the J segment 4 bases; nucleotides outside the gene matches: 17. Germline assignment: CDR1 SGHVS and CDR2 FQNEAQ. CDR3 nucleotide sequence: TGTGCCAGCAGCTTACGTCCCTCTTGGGGGGGGAGTGGTTACGAGCAGTACTTC. It specifies CASSLRPSWGGSGYEQYF.

The J gene is TRBJ1-2, the V gene TRBV9, with D maybe TRBD1 (5 bases). The CDR3 spans 14 residues. V lost 0 bases and J lost 4, with 10 bases in between. Looked up from germline, CDR1 is SGDLS and CDR2 is YYNGEE. CDR3 loop: CASSVAEGAYGYTF. In DNA, the CDR3 is TGTGCCAGCAGCGTAGCTGAAGGGGCCTATGGCTACACCTTC.

The chain joins TRBV11-2 to TRBJ2-7; 7 bases align to TRBD2. V dropped 0 bases and J dropped 0; count of bases not matched to a gene: 11. The CDR3 extends over 18 amino acids. CDR1 is SGHAT, CDR2 FQNNGV, per germline. CDR3 sequence reads: CASSLDRGRGLLSYEQYF. The CDR3 coding sequence is TGTGCCAGCAGCTTAGACAGAGGGAGGGGTCTTCTCTCCTACGAGCAGTACTTC.

This clone is termed medium-sized. The J gene is TRBJ1-1, the V gene TRBV6-5; the D is unclear. The CDR3 spans 13 residues. The V end was cut by 4 bases, the J end by 2 bases, with 8 bases between. Germline-derived CDR1 and CDR2 are MNHEY and SVGAGI. The CDR3, as DNA: TGTGCCAGCAGTTCGGGAGCCAACACTGAAGCTTTCTTT. Translated: CASSSGANTEAFF.

The chain employs TRBV4-2 and TRBJ2-6; TRBD1 agrees at 8 bases. V was clipped by 2 bases and J by 4 bases; unmatched bases: 7. The CDR3 has 17 residues. Germline CDR1 is LGHNA and CDR2 is YNFKEQ. CDR3 in amino acids: CASSQPTGASGANVLTF. The CDR3 DNA is TGTGCCAGCAGCCAACCGACAGGGGCGTCAGGGGCCAACGTCCTGACTTTC.

This clone has just a few counts. The V and J genes are TRBV11-2 and TRBJ2-1, with a weak D call TRBD2 (6 bases). V was clipped by 3 bases and J by 2 bases, with 8 bases between them. The CDR3 totals 14 residues. Germline values: CDR1 SGHAT, CDR2 FQNNGV. CDR3 DNA sequence: TGTGCCAGCAGCTTGAGACTAGCCTACAATGAGCAGTTCTTC. Protein sequence: CASSLRLAYNEQFF. Combining the CDR3 with reference TRBV11-2 and TRBJ2-1 gives the whole variable domain EAGVAQSPRYKIIEKRQSVAFWCNPISGHATLYWYQQILGQGPKLLIQFQNNGVVDDSQLPKDRFSAERLKGVDSTLKIQPAKLEDSAVYLCASSLRLAYNEQFFGPGTRLTVL.

CDR3 loop: CASRGQGSLFF. The CDR3 region has the DNA TGTGCCAGCAGAGGACAGGGCTCGCTGTTTTTT. This chain connects TRBV2 to TRBJ2-2; 8 bases map to TRBD1. From germline, CDR1 is SNHLY and CDR2 FYNNEI. The CDR3 extends over 11 amino acids. Trimming cost V 6 bases and J 13 bases; bases outside gene matches: 4.

This clone has at least ten counts. V and J are TRBV9 and TRBJ2-7; tentatively, D is TRBD1 (5 bases). The CDR3 consists of 15 residues. Trimming removed 0 bases from V and 0 bases from J, with 10 bases in between. Germline CDR1 SGDLS, CDR2 YYNGEE. CDR3 sequence reads: CASSVGRASSYEQYF. The CDR3 nucleotides read TGTGCCAGCAGCGTAGGCAGGGCTAGCTCCTACGAGCAGTACTTC.

The chain is built from TRBV7-9 and TRBJ1-4; maybe TRBD1 (5 bases). The CDR3 consists of 15 residues. In germline, CDR1 is SEHNR, CDR2 FQNEAQ (reference sequence). The V end was cut by 1 base, the J end by 0 bases, with 6 bases between. The CDR3 coding sequence is TGTGCCAGCAGCTTAGGACAGACAACTAATGAAAAACTGTTTTTT. Amino acid sequence: CASSLGQTTNEKLFF.

This rearrangement joins TRBV9 to TRBJ2-3, with 7 nucleotides matching TRBD2. V gave up 0 bases and J gave up 3 bases; unmatched junction bases: 4. This CDR3 is built from 15 residues. From germline, CDR1 is SGDLS and CDR2 YYNGEE. CDR3 residues: CASSVGGGRTDTQYF. The CDR3 DNA is TGTGCCAGCAGCGTAGGAGGCGGGAGAACAGATACGCAGTATTTT.

V usage is TRBV7-3 and J usage is TRBJ2-5, with D perhaps TRBD2 (5 bases). V lost 5 bases and J lost 0, with 16 bases in between. This CDR3 has 16 residues. Germline values: CDR1 SGHTA, CDR2 FQGTGA. CDR3 loop: CASSAAGTAYQETQYF. DNA for the CDR3: TGTGCCAGCAGCGCCGCGGGCACTGCGTACCAAGAGACCCAGTACTTC.

The V gene is TRBV19, the J gene TRBJ1-1; possibly TRBD1 for D (6 bases). Germline V gives CDR1 LNHDA, CDR2 SQIVND (reference sequence). The CDR3 is 13 residues long. The V end lost 4 bases, the J end lost 5 bases, and 11 bases lay between the germline ends. The CDR3 DNA sequence: TGTGCCAGTAGTACCAAAGGGGGAACTGAAGCTTTCTTT. This gives the protein CASSTKGGTEAFF.

There are a few counts of this clone. This chain connects TRBV18 to TRBJ1-4, with TRBD1 identical over 7 bases. There are 14 residues in the CDR3. Germline V gene lookup returns CDR1 KGHSH and CDR2 LQKENI. The V segment lost 2 bases and the J segment 8 bases; nucleotides outside the gene matches: 5. In DNA, the CDR3 is TGTGCCAGCTCACCATACGACAGGGACGAAAAACTGTTTTTT. Its translation is CASSPYDRDEKLFF.

The chain combines TRBV30 with TRBJ2-7; D perhaps matches TRBD1 (5 bases). The CDR3 has 12 amino acids. Per germline, CDR1 GTSNPN and CDR2 SVGIG (reference sequence). V was shortened by 3 bases and J by 4 bases, with 10 bases between the two germline ends. In nucleotides, the CDR3 is TGTGCCTGGAGGGACAAAGATTACGAGCAGTACTTC. Amino acids: CAWRDKDYEQYF.

The genes are TRBV9 and TRBJ1-4; a possible D gene is TRBD1 (5 bases). V was shortened by 2 bases and J by 8 bases, with 13 bases between the two germline ends. This CDR3 is 14 amino acids long. Germline V CDR1 and CDR2: SGDLS, YYNGEE. The CDR3 loop is CASSVGGSGEKLFF. Here the CDR3 DNA reads TGTGCCAGCAGCGTGGGAGGATCAGGGGAAAAACTGTTTTTT.

The V and J genes are TRBV15 and TRBJ2-7; a weak D match, TRBD2 (5 bases). V was cut by 0 bases and J by 0 bases, with 9 bases left in between. This CDR3 is built from 15 residues. The germline gives CDR1 LNHNV, CDR2 YYDKDF (reference sequence). The CDR3: CATSRDPGISYEQYF. In nucleotides, the CDR3 is TGTGCCACCAGCAGAGATCCCGGGATCTCCTACGAGCAGTACTTC.

V usage is TRBV2 and J usage is TRBJ2-5; TRBD1 is a possible D gene (7 bases). Germline CDR1 SNHLY, CDR2 FYNNEI. This CDR3 region has 13 residues. The ends were cut back, 8 bases at V and 0 bases at J, with 10 bases in the middle. The CDR3 DNA reads as TGTGCCAGCCCCAGGGGGGACCAAGAGACCCAGTACTTC. Its protein is CASPRGDQETQYF.

The chain links TRBV7-9 to TRBJ2-7; 7 nucleotides align to TRBD2. The germline V gene encodes CDR1 SEHNR and CDR2 FQNEAQ (reference sequence). This CDR3 has 17 residues. V shed 5 bases, J shed 2 bases, and the junction held 15 bases outside the gene matches. The CDR3 DNA follows: TGTGCCAGCAGCCGACACATCGAGGCGGGGGTAGCCTACGAGCAGTACTTC. Its protein product is CASSRHIEAGVAYEQYF.

The chain is built from TRBV19 and TRBJ1-1, with D unclear. CDR3 size: 13 residues. Germline V gene data show CDR1 as LNHDA and CDR2 as SQIVND (reference sequence). Trimming stripped 8 bases from V and 0 bases from J, with 10 bases between. The DNA of the CDR3 is TGTGCCAGTCGGTTGGTGGTGAACACTGAAGCTTTCTTT. This codes for CASRLVVNTEAFF.

This clone occurred once. V and J are TRBV5-1 and TRBJ2-1; 11 bases agree with TRBD1. This CDR3 comprises 15 residues. V lost 1 base to trimming and J lost 7 bases; unmatched junction nucleotides: 4. Germline V CDR1 and CDR2: SGHRS, YFSETQ. CDR3 loop: CASSLKGQGANEQFF. CDR3 nucleotide sequence: TGCGCCAGCAGCTTGAAAGGACAGGGGGCAAATGAGCAGTTCTTC.

Note on this clone: The same CDR3 also results from other DNA sequences found in this sample. The chain has TRBV30 and TRBJ2-6; 7 nucleotides match TRBD1. The CDR3 extends over 14 amino acids. CDR1 is GTSNPN, CDR2 SVGIG, per germline (reference sequence). V shed 2 bases, J shed 2 bases, and the junction held 0 bases outside the gene matches. The CDR3 loop is CAWSTGAGANVLTF. The CDR3, as DNA: TGTGCCTGGAGTACAGGGGCTGGGGCCAACGTCCTGACTTTC.

The chain employs TRBV28 and TRBJ1-6, with a tentative D call TRBD1 (5 bases). The CDR3 contains 15 residues. Germline CDR1 is MDHEN and CDR2 is SYDVKM. The CDR3 DNA is TGTGCTACGGACATACGAGTACCTTCCAATTCACCCCTCCACTTT. Amino acids: CATDIRVPSNSPLHF.

This sequence joins TRBV24-1 and TRBJ2-2, with D maybe TRBD2 (5 bases). The germline CDR1 and CDR2 sequences are KGHDR and SFDVKD. V shed 1 base and J shed 5 bases, with 10 bases lying between them. The CDR3 has 15 residues. The CDR3 nucleotides are TGTGCCACCAGTGATTTAGGGAGAGGGACCGGGGAGCTGTTTTTT. This gives the protein CATSDLGRGTGELFF.

The DNA of the CDR3 is TGTGCCAGCAGTCAAGGACTAGCGGGAGGGAGGCAAGATACGCAGTATTTT. Translated: CASSQGLAGGRQDTQYF. The genes are TRBV5-8 and TRBJ2-3, with 15 bases that match TRBD2. V dropped 5 bases and J dropped 5; count of bases not matched to a gene: 9. The length of the CDR3 is 17 residues. Germline assignment: CDR1 SGHTS and CDR2 YDEGEE.

The chain couples TRBV28 to TRBJ2-5; 8 bases agree with TRBD1. V shed 3 bases and J 5 bases; nucleotides not matched to a gene: 8. The CDR3 has 15 amino acids. Per germline, CDR1 MDHEN and CDR2 SYDVKM. This CDR3 reads CASSFSGTGSETQYF. In DNA form, the CDR3 reads TGTGCCAGCAGTTTTTCCGGGACAGGCTCGGAGACCCAGTACTTC.

Comments on this clone: This specimen includes other DNA sequences encoding the same CDR3. This chain uses TRBV2 with TRBJ1-2, with D possibly matching TRBD1 (5 bases). Trimming stripped 4 bases from V and 8 bases from J, with 17 bases between. Germline CDR1 is SNHLY and CDR2 is FYNNEI. This CDR3 spans 14 amino acids. Written as DNA, the CDR3 is TGTGCCAGCAGTGCCCAGGGTCTCACATACGGCTACACCTTC. This sequence encodes CASSAQGLTYGYTF. The full variable domain, rest sourced from reference TRBV2 and TRBJ1-2, is EPEVTQTPSHQVTQMGQEVILRCVPISNHLYFYWYRQILGQKVEFLVSFYNNEISEKSEIFDDQFSVERPDGSNFTLKIRSTKLEDSAMYFCASSAQGLTYGYTFGSGTRLTVV.

The CDR3 nucleotides are TGTGCCTGGGACAGGGGGACCTATCAGCCCCAGCATTTT. It codes for CAWDRGTYQPQHF. This rearrangement joins TRBV30 to TRBJ1-5; TRBD1 matches at 9 bases. Germline trimming cut 5 bases from V and 5 bases from J; bases unmatched to any gene: 4. The CDR3 contains 13 residues. Germline assignment: CDR1 GTSNPN and CDR2 SVGIG (reference sequence).

This clone showed up just a few times. This same CDR3 is encoded by further DNA sequences in the sample. The rearrangement links TRBV2 to TRBJ1-1, with D hard to call. This CDR3 spans 13 amino acids. CDR1 SNHLY and CDR2 FYNNEI come from the germline V gene. V shed 6 bases and J shed 0 bases, with 8 bases lying between them. CDR3 region: CASRREMNTEAFF. As DNA, the CDR3 is TGTGCCAGCAGACGAGAGATGAACACTGAAGCTTTCTTT.

J is TRBJ1-5 and V is TRBV23-1; maybe TRBD1 (5 bases). TRBV23-1 is known as an ORF, though its function is uncertain. The CDR3 totals 14 residues. The V gene lost 4 bases and the J gene lost 3 bases, with 10 bases spanning the gap. The CDR3 region has the DNA TGCGCCAGCAGTCGACAGACCCTCAATCAGCCCCAGCATTTT. Its translation: CASSRQTLNQPQHF.